This TCR beta chain was captured by sequencing in a study of blood T cell repertoires in COVID-19. This table comes from immunoSEQ multiplex PCR, and its TCRdb copy is limited to in-frame clones, with some not included. The table lists a few hundred thousand clones, roughly 90% of them singletons, with around 0.98% in the top ten. Looked up from germline, CDR1 is SGDLS and CDR2 is YYNGEE. V was pared by 7 bases and J by 4 bases, with 14 bases of the junction left unmatched. This CDR3 has 16 amino acids. The count of this clone is one. This sequence originates from a woman aged 40 to 49 with COVID-19, enrolled during active disease. The chain uses TRBV9 and TRBJ2-7; 10 bases align to TRBD2. The specimen sequenced was peripheral blood. CDR3 in amino acids: CASHREMLAGVYEQYF. CDR3 bases: TGTGCCAGCCATAGAGAGATGCTAGCGGGAGTGTACGAGCAGTACTTC.